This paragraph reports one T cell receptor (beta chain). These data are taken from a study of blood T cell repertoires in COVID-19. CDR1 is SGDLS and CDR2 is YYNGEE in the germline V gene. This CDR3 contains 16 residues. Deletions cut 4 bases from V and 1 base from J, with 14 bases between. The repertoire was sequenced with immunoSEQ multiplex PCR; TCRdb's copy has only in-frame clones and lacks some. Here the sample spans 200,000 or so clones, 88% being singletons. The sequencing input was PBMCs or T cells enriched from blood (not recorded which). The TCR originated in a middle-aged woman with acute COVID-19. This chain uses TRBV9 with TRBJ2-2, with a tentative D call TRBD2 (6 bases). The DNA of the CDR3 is TGTGCCAGCAGCCCCCAGTCGGGAGTGAACACCGGGGAGCTGTTTTTT. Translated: CASSPQSGVNTGELFF.